One sample yielded the 20 T cell receptor beta chains listed below, sequenced in a study of control samples from healthy donors and cancer patients. The assay was immunoSEQ multiplex PCR, and TCRdb's table has in-frame clones only and misses some. In the table there are around 170,000 clones, about 90% of which are singletons. The sample was blood. The receptor set was obtained from a woman aged 45-60 years in good health.

The genes are TRBV27 and TRBJ1-2; possible D gene TRBD1, 6 bases. There are 15 residues in the CDR3. Deletions cut 2 bases from V and 2 bases from J, with 12 bases between. CDR1 and CDR2 (germline): MNHEY, SMNVEV (reference sequence). The CDR3 here is CASSLRGAGNYGYTF. CDR3 nucleotides: TGTGCCAGCAGTTTACGGGGGGCGGGGAACTATGGCTACACCTTC.

The genes are TRBV19 and TRBJ2-3; D is possibly TRBD2 (6 bases). The CDR3 loop spans 14 amino acids. The germline CDR1 and CDR2 sequences are LNHDA and SQIVND (reference sequence). The V end was cut by 6 bases, the J end by 0 bases, with 10 bases between. CDR3 nucleotide sequence: TGTGCCAGTAGGACGGGAGCTAGCACAGATACGCAGTATTTT. It translates to CASRTGASTDTQYF.

The chain links TRBV25-1 to TRBJ2-3; TRBD2 agrees at 7 bases. J was trimmed by 9 bases and V by 3 bases; bases with no gene match: 9. This CDR3 contains 14 residues. Germline-derived CDR1 and CDR2 are MGHDK and SYGVNS. CDR3 residues: CASSEGLMEGTQYF. CDR3 DNA: TGTGCCAGCAGTGAGGGACTAATGGAGGGGACGCAGTATTTT.

The V call is TRBV4-3, the J call TRBJ2-2, with D maybe TRBD2 (5 bases). V lost 0 bases to trimming and J lost 7 bases, with 12 bases between them. This CDR3 is 15 amino acids long. Germline V gene lookup returns CDR1 LGHNA and CDR2 YSLEER. CDR3 nucleotides: TGCGCCAGCAGCCAAGATAGGCTAGCAAGCGGGGAGCTGTTTTTT. This translates into CASSQDRLASGELFF.

J is TRBJ2-1 and V is TRBV10-3; D possibly uses TRBD1 or TRBD2 (6 bases each). The germline V gene encodes CDR1 ENHRY and CDR2 SYGVKD. The CDR3 has 14 amino acids. Trimming left V 5 bases short and J 8 bases short, with 16 bases between. The CDR3 is CAISSSVGGHEQFF. The CDR3 nucleotides are TGTGCCATCAGTTCTAGCGTGGGGGGCCATGAGCAGTTCTTC.

V usage is TRBV19 and J usage is TRBJ1-6; D gene uncertain. This CDR3 is 16 amino acids long. Germline V CDR1 and CDR2: LNHDA, SQIVND (reference sequence). V lost 3 bases to trimming and J lost 6 bases, with 15 bases between them. The CDR3 DNA sequence: TGTGCCAGTAGTATTCAGACGATAGCCTTTAATTCACCCCTCCACTTT. Translating it yields CASSIQTIAFNSPLHF.

As concerns this clone: One end of the junction does not line up with germline, which may come from a read error. The chain carries TRBV7-7 and TRBJ2-1; 8 bases are a match to TRBD2. In germline, CDR1 is SSHAT, CDR2 FNYEAQ (reference sequence). This CDR3 comprises 14 residues. CDR3 amino acids: CASSIGLASNEQFF. For the CDR3, the DNA is TGTGCTAGCAGCATCGGACTAGCAAGTAATGAGCAGTTCTTC.

Written as DNA, the CDR3 is TGTGCCTGGAGTGTACGAAGGCAGCCCCAGCATTTT. Translated: CAWSVRRQPQHF. The chain links TRBV30 to TRBJ1-5; no clear D. From germline, CDR1 is GTSNPN and CDR2 SVGIG (reference sequence). This CDR3 contains 12 residues. The ends were cut back, 0 bases at V and 7 bases at J, with 7 bases in the middle.

The chain couples TRBV29-1 to TRBJ2-3; D possibly uses TRBD1 or TRBD2 (6 bases each). Trimming took 6 bases from V and 2 from J, leaving 12 bases between them. CDR1 SQVTM and CDR2 ANQGSEA come from the germline V gene. The CDR3 spans 13 residues. The CDR3 reads CSVTRGFTDTQYF. In DNA, the CDR3 is TGCAGCGTGACTAGGGGGTTCACAGATACGCAGTATTTT.

This chain links TRBV19 with TRBJ1-5, with D perhaps TRBD1 (5 bases). This CDR3 is 18 amino acids long. Germline values: CDR1 LNHDA, CDR2 SQIVND (reference sequence). Trimming took off 2 bases at V and 0 bases at J, with 17 bases between the two ends. The CDR3 DNA reads TGTGCCAGTAGTATAATTCCCCCGACAGTTCATAGCAATCAGCCCCAGCATTTT. Translation gives CASSIIPPTVHSNQPQHF. The full variable domain, rest sourced from reference TRBV19 and TRBJ1-5, is DGGITQSPKYLFRKEGQNVTLSCEQNLNHDAMYWYRQDPGQGLRLIYYSQIVNDFQKGDIAEGYSVSREKKESFPLTVTSAQKNPTAFYLCASSIIPPTVHSNQPQHFGDGTRLSIL.

The chain carries TRBV10-3 and TRBJ1-2; a possible D gene is TRBD1 (5 bases). The CDR3 length is 12 residues. The germline CDR1 and CDR2 sequences are ENHRY and SYGVKD. Trimming cost V 3 bases and J 8 bases, with 10 bases left between them. The CDR3 bases are TGTGCCATCAGTGAACAGGAATACGGCTACACCTTC. Translation: CAISEQEYGYTF.

Only a few counts were recorded for this clone. This chain uses TRBV28 with TRBJ1-3; a possible D gene is TRBD1 (5 bases). V was shortened by 6 bases and J by 4 bases, with 10 bases between the two germline ends. The CDR3 has 13 amino acids. Per the germline V gene, CDR1 is MDHEN and CDR2 is SYDVKM. CDR3 amino acids: CASSRDRGNTIYF. The CDR3 nucleotides read TGTGCCAGCAGCCGAGACAGAGGAAACACCATATATTTT.

V and J are TRBV3-1 (or the pseudogene TRBV3-2) and TRBJ1-1, with D uncertain. The germline V gene encodes CDR1 LGHDT and CDR2 YNNKEL (reference sequence). The V end was cut by 1 base, the J end by 6 bases, with 12 bases between. The CDR3 has 14 amino acids. CDR3 DNA sequence: TGTGCCAGCAGCCAAGGAATAAAGGAGGCTGAAGCTTTCTTT. Its translation is CASSQGIKEAEAFF.

The chain joins TRBV19 to TRBJ2-7; no firm D call. The CDR3 runs 12 residues. V lost 7 bases, J lost 2 bases, and 9 bases lay in between. Germline V CDR1 and CDR2: LNHDA, SQIVND (reference sequence). In DNA, the CDR3 is TGTGCCAGTACCAGCGAGACCTACGAGCAGTACTTC. Translation: CASTSETYEQYF.

The chain couples TRBV28 to TRBJ2-2; unclear D gene. V was pared by 3 bases and J by 6 bases, with 2 bases between. The CDR3 covers 11 residues. The germline V gene has CDR1 MDHEN and CDR2 SYDVKM. CDR3 protein: CASSLAGELFF. The CDR3 nucleotides read TGTGCCAGCAGTTTGGCCGGGGAGCTGTTTTTT.

The chain recombines TRBV2 with TRBJ1-2, with 9 bases identical to TRBD1. V was pared by 9 bases and J by 6 bases, with 8 bases of the junction left unmatched. The CDR3 spans 13 residues. CDR1 and CDR2 from the germline V gene are SNHLY and FYNNEI. CDR3 coding DNA: TGTGCCAGTACAGGGGGCGCGGTTGATGGCTACACCTTC. It translates to CASTGGAVDGYTF.

The rearrangement uses TRBV6-6 and TRBJ2-3, with 9 bases fitting TRBD2. The V and J ends lost 8 bases and 0 bases, in that order; junction bases with no gene match: 3. The CDR3 contains 14 residues. Germline V gene lookup returns CDR1 MNHNY and CDR2 SVGAGI (reference sequence). CDR3 sequence (DNA): TGTGCCAGCGCGCGGGGGGGTAGCACAGATACGCAGTATTTT. Protein sequence: CASARGGSTDTQYF.

As for this clone: One end of the junction does not line up with germline, which may come from a read error. The rearrangement links TRBV4-1 to TRBJ1-5; a weak D match, TRBD1 (5 bases). CDR1 is MGHRA and CDR2 is YSYEKL in the germline V gene. There are 15 residues in the CDR3. The CDR3 sequence is CASSPGGGSSQPQHF. CDR3 sequence (DNA): TGCGCCAGCAGCCCCGGTGGGGGAAGCAGTCAGCCCCAGCATTTT.

The V gene is TRBV5-5, the J gene TRBJ1-1; D unresolved. CDR3 length: 18 amino acids. V lost 0 bases and J lost 4, with 22 bases in between. The germline V gene encodes CDR1 SGHKS and CDR2 YYEKEE (reference sequence). Written as DNA, the CDR3 is TGTGCCAGCAGCTTGGCACGGACGGCCGAGTTCGTGGGCACTGAAGCTTTCTTT. This sequence encodes CASSLARTAEFVGTEAFF.

J is TRBJ1-5 and V is TRBV19, with D possibly TRBD1 on 6 matching bases. Trimming stripped 10 bases from V and 0 bases from J, with 19 bases between. This CDR3 has 16 amino acids. Looked up from germline, CDR1 is LNHDA and CDR2 is SQIVND (reference sequence). The CDR3 DNA follows: TGTGCCACCAGTATAGGGGGGAGTTATAGCAATCAGCCCCAGCATTTT. This encodes CATSIGGSYSNQPQHF.